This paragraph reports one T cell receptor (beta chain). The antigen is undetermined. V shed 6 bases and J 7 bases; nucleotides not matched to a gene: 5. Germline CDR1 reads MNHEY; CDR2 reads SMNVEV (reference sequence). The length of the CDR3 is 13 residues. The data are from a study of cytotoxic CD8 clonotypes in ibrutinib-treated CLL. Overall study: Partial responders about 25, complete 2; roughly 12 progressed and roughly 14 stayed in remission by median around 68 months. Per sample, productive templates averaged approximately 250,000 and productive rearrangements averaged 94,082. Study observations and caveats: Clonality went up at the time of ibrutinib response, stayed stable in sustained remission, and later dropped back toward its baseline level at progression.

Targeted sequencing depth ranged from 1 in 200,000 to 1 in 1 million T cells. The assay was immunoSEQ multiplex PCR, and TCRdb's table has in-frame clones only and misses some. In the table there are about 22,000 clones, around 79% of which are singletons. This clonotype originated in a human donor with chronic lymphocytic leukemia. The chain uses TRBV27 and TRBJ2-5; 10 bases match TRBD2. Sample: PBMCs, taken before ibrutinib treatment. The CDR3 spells CASRGTSEGTQYF. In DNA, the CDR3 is TGTGCCAGCAGGGGGACTAGCGAGGGGACCCAGTACTTC.